These 26 T cell receptor beta chains came from one sample sequenced in a study of cytomegalovirus exposure and HLA in healthy donors. TCRdb's copy holds only in-frame clones and misses some; the assay was immunoSEQ multiplex PCR. The sample consists of some 240,000 clones, roughly 87% of them appearing once. Sequencing was done on a sample of PBMCs. These receptors all stem from a woman aged 18-29 years in good health and CMV-seropositive.

This chain links TRBV30 with TRBJ2-1; D perhaps matches TRBD2 (6 bases). Germline values: CDR1 GTSNPN, CDR2 SVGIG (reference sequence). The CDR3 sequence is 14 residues long. V was trimmed by 0 bases and J by 7 bases, leaving 13 bases between them. The CDR3 sequence: CAWSVSFRGNEQFF. The CDR3 nucleotides are TGTGCCTGGAGTGTATCCTTTCGGGGGAATGAGCAGTTCTTC.

In this sample, this clone turned up a few times. This chain connects TRBV19 to TRBJ2-1; 12 nucleotides match TRBD2. J was trimmed by 6 bases and V by 5 bases; bases with no gene match: 8. Germline CDR1 is LNHDA and CDR2 is SQIVND (reference sequence). This CDR3 has 16 residues. CDR3 residues: CASSPSRTSGTNEQFF. Written as DNA, the CDR3 is TGTGCCAGTAGTCCCTCCCGGACTAGCGGGACCAATGAGCAGTTCTTC.

The sample holds one count of this clone. The rearrangement joins TRBV5-1 to TRBJ2-1; 7 positions match TRBD2. This CDR3 has 13 amino acids. Germline lookup yields CDR1 SGHRS and CDR2 YFSETQ. Trimming at V came to 4 bases and at J to 7 bases, leaving 5 bases not matched to a gene. CDR3 sequence (DNA): TGCGCCAGCAGCCCCCGCGGGGGTAATGAGCAGTTCTTC. Its protein product is CASSPRGGNEQFF.

The J gene is TRBJ1-1, the V gene TRBV6-1; possibly TRBD1 for D (5 bases). The CDR3 sequence is 15 residues long. CDR1 and CDR2 from the germline V gene are MNHNS and SASEGT. V lost 3 bases and J lost 2, with 13 bases in between. The CDR3 here is CASSDPIRGNTEAFF. Here the CDR3 DNA reads TGTGCCAGCAGTGACCCAATTAGGGGAAACACTGAAGCTTTCTTT.

The V gene is TRBV9, the J gene TRBJ2-5; the D gene is possibly TRBD1 (6 bases). Trimming shortened V by 0 bases and J by 2 bases, and 11 bases separated the two germline ends. The germline V gene encodes CDR1 SGDLS and CDR2 YYNGEE. The CDR3 loop spans 15 amino acids. In DNA form, the CDR3 reads TGTGCCAGCAGCGTAGGGGCAGGGGTACAAGAGACCCAGTACTTC. Its protein product is CASSVGAGVQETQYF.

This chain links TRBV2 with TRBJ2-6; 12 bases line up with TRBD1. J lost 4 bases, V lost 6 bases, and 10 bases had no gene match. The V gene's germline CDR1 is SNHLY and CDR2 FYNNEI. There are 18 residues in the CDR3. The CDR3 loop reads CASRSGTGGTKGANVLTF. Written as DNA, the CDR3 is TGTGCCAGCAGAAGCGGGACAGGGGGCACGAAGGGGGCCAACGTCCTGACTTTC.

The chain joins TRBV11-2 to TRBJ1-4; a weak D match, TRBD1 (5 bases). Germline CDR1 SGHAT, CDR2 FQNNGV. Trimming left V 5 bases short and J 10 bases short, with 8 bases between. CDR3 size: 11 residues. CDR3 bases: TGTGCCAGCAGCCGGGGGGGAAAACTGTTTTTT. It yields the protein CASSRGGKLFF.

This clone was seen once. The rearrangement joins TRBV7-6 to TRBJ2-1, with D possibly TRBD2 on 5 matching bases. Trimming shortened V by 1 base and J by 8 bases, and 6 bases separated the two germline ends. Germline CDR1 is SGHVS and CDR2 is FNYEAQ. The CDR3 sequence is 12 residues long. CDR3 in DNA: TGTGCCAGCAGCTTAGACGGGGATGAGCAGTTCTTC. Its protein product is CASSLDGDEQFF.

This clone was picked up a small number of times. V and J are TRBV27 and TRBJ2-7, with a possible D match to TRBD1 (5 bases). Trimming stripped 3 bases from V and 5 bases from J, with 8 bases between. CDR1 is MNHEY and CDR2 is SMNVEV in the germline V gene (reference sequence). This CDR3 spans 12 amino acids. The CDR3 DNA sequence: TGTGCCAGCAGTTTGATAGGGGACGAGCAGTACTTC. Its translation: CASSLIGDEQYF.

To note about this clone: In the same sample, other DNA sequences code for this CDR3. This sequence joins TRBV7-7 and TRBJ1-1, with D uncertain. V was pared by 5 bases and J by 3 bases, with 10 bases between. The CDR3 is 13 residues long. Per the germline V gene, CDR1 is SSHAT and CDR2 is FNYEAQ (reference sequence). CDR3 region: CASSVSGDTEAFF. For the CDR3, the DNA is TGTGCCAGCAGCGTGAGCGGAGACACTGAAGCTTTCTTT.

This chain connects TRBV5-1 to TRBJ2-3, with TRBD1 identical over 7 bases. The V segment lost 4 bases and the J segment 8 bases; nucleotides outside the gene matches: 7. Germline CDR1 SGHRS, CDR2 YFSETQ. The CDR3 has 13 residues. The CDR3 protein is CASSGETGLTQYF. For the CDR3, the DNA is TGCGCCAGCAGCGGGGAGACAGGGCTTACGCAGTATTTT.

The J gene is TRBJ1-1, the V gene TRBV9; D may be TRBD1 (6 bases). Germline CDR1 reads SGDLS; CDR2 reads YYNGEE. CDR3 length: 14 residues. Trimming shortened V by 5 bases and J by 1 base, and 12 bases separated the two germline ends. The DNA of the CDR3 is TGTGCCAGCAGGCGGACAGCCTCGAACACTGAAGCTTTCTTT. It yields the protein CASRRTASNTEAFF.

The rearrangement uses TRBV27 and TRBJ1-2, with TRBD1 matching 7 bases. This CDR3 has 15 amino acids. Germline-derived CDR1 and CDR2 are MNHEY and SMNVEV (reference sequence). V shed 5 bases, J shed 0 bases, and the junction held 6 bases outside the gene matches. The CDR3, as DNA: TGTGCCAGCAGTCTGACAGGGTTTACTAACTATGGCTACACCTTC. Translating it yields CASSLTGFTNYGYTF.

V usage is TRBV2 and J usage is TRBJ2-5; the match to TRBD2 covers 9 bases. Germline loops: CDR1 SNHLY, CDR2 FYNNEI. The CDR3 length is 22 residues. The ends lost 2 bases at V and 4 bases at J; junction bases unmatched: 26. The CDR3 here is CASSETPPLASGNPDGAETQYF. DNA of the CDR3: TGTGCCAGCAGTGAAACCCCCCCCCTGGCTAGCGGGAACCCTGATGGGGCAGAGACCCAGTACTTC.

The J gene is TRBJ1-1, the V gene TRBV5-1; a possible D gene is TRBD1 (6 bases). Trimming removed 4 bases from V and 8 bases from J, with 15 bases in between. The CDR3 loop spans 13 amino acids. Germline V gene lookup returns CDR1 SGHRS and CDR2 YFSETQ. The CDR3 loop is CASSLQGQGEAFF. The CDR3 nucleotides are TGCGCCAGCAGCCTTCAGGGGCAGGGGGAAGCTTTCTTT.

The chain is built from TRBV6-6 and TRBJ2-7; tentatively, D is TRBD2 (6 bases). V shed 2 bases and J shed 7 bases, with 12 bases lying between them. Germline CDR1 reads MNHNY; CDR2 reads SVGAGI (reference sequence). CDR3 size: 13 residues. CDR3 amino acids: CASSYLTRGEQYF. CDR3 nucleotides: TGTGCCAGCAGTTACCTGACCCGGGGGGAGCAGTACTTC.

This chain joins TRBV30 and TRBJ2-3, with 10 bases matching TRBD2. The germline CDR1 and CDR2 sequences are GTSNPN and SVGIG (reference sequence). V trimming: 4 bases; J trimming: 3 bases; junction bases outside the gene matches: 1. This CDR3 is built from 13 residues. CDR3 DNA sequence: TGTGCCTGGACTAGCGGGAGTACAGATACGCAGTATTTT. Translating it yields CAWTSGSTDTQYF. The full variable domain, completed using reference TRBV30 and TRBJ2-3, is SQTIHQWPATLVQPVGSPLSLECTVEGTSNPNLYWYRQAAGRGLQLLFYSVGIGQISSEVPQNLSASRPQDRQFILSSKKLLLSDSGFYLCAWTSGSTDTQYFGPGTRLTVL.

The gene calls are TRBV28 and TRBJ1-4; D unresolved. Trimming cost V 6 bases and J 8 bases, with 13 bases left between them. The germline CDR1 and CDR2 sequences are MDHEN and SYDVKM. The CDR3 consists of 13 residues. The CDR3 loop reads CASSARFGEKLFF. The CDR3 nucleotides read TGTGCCAGCAGCGCCAGGTTTGGGGAAAAACTGTTTTTT.

This chain uses TRBV14 with TRBJ1-1; unclear D gene. This CDR3 has 15 amino acids. V lost 1 base and J lost 5, with 14 bases in between. Germline V gene data show CDR1 as SGHDN and CDR2 as FVKESK. CDR3 sequence: CASSQGPGAGTEAFF. CDR3 coding DNA: TGTGCCAGCAGCCAAGGCCCGGGAGCGGGAACTGAAGCTTTCTTT.

The CDR3, as DNA: TGTGCCAGCAGCCCATCGAACAGGGACCACGAGCAGTACTTC. Its protein product is CASSPSNRDHEQYF. The rearrangement uses TRBV6-5 and TRBJ2-7; tentative D call: TRBD1 (6 bases). The CDR3 is 14 residues long. V shed 6 bases and J shed 5 bases, with 17 bases lying between them. CDR1 and CDR2 (germline): MNHEY, SVGAGI.

The chain has TRBV10-3 and TRBJ2-1; the D is unclear. V was trimmed by 0 bases and J by 8 bases, leaving 11 bases between them. Germline V CDR1 and CDR2: ENHRY, SYGVKD. The CDR3 consists of 14 residues. The CDR3 nucleotides read TGTGCCATCAGTGAGTCCTCTAGTGGCGATGAGCAGTTCTTC. This translates into CAISESSSGDEQFF.

V and J are TRBV27 and TRBJ2-1, with TRBD1 matching over 8 bases. The CDR3 is made up of 15 amino acids. Germline CDR1 is MNHEY and CDR2 is SMNVEV (reference sequence). V trimming: 3 bases; J trimming: 5 bases; junction bases outside the gene matches: 6. CDR3 region: CASSFGQGANNEQFF. The CDR3 bases are TGTGCCAGCAGTTTTGGTCAGGGGGCTAACAATGAGCAGTTCTTC.

J is TRBJ1-2 and V is TRBV28, with TRBD1 matching over 12 bases. The CDR3 is made up of 16 amino acids. CDR1 is MDHEN, CDR2 SYDVKM, per germline. V lost 6 bases to trimming and J lost 1 base; unmatched junction nucleotides: 6. The CDR3 DNA is TGTGCCAGCAGAACGGGACAGGGGGCTTATAACTATGGCTACACCTTC. Translated: CASRTGQGAYNYGYTF.

The chain joins TRBV2 to TRBJ2-1; 7 bases fit TRBD1. Losses at the gene ends were 0 bases for V and 4 bases for J; bases not matched to a gene: 6. The germline V gene encodes CDR1 SNHLY and CDR2 FYNNEI. The CDR3 totals 16 residues. CDR3 region: CASSEAGQVPYNEQFF. CDR3 nucleotides: TGTGCCAGCAGTGAAGCCGGACAGGTGCCATACAATGAGCAGTTCTTC.

This clone has a single count. The chain recombines TRBV4-1 with TRBJ2-7; possibly TRBD1 for D (5 bases). Trimming took 0 bases from V and 3 from J, leaving 12 bases between them. This CDR3 has 15 residues. Germline V gene sequence: CDR1 MGHRA, CDR2 YSYEKL. DNA of the CDR3: TGCGCCAGCAGCCAAGAGAAGGCAGGGATCTACGAGCAGTACTTC. It is translated as CASSQEKAGIYEQYF.

The gene calls are TRBV10-1 and TRBJ2-7; 8 positions agree with TRBD1. The trim removed 0 bases at V and 5 bases at J, leaving 6 bases unmatched. The germline CDR1 and CDR2 sequences are WNHNN and SYGVQD (reference sequence). The CDR3 totals 15 residues. In DNA form, the CDR3 reads TGCGCCAGCAGTGAGTCCCGACAGGGGTGGCACGAGCAGTACTTC. The encoded protein is CASSESRQGWHEQYF.